Sequencing of this TCR beta chain was carried out in a study of T cell changes during pregnancy in multiple sclerosis. Between the trimmed V and J ends, which lost 3 bases and 1 base, there was a span of 11 bases. Germline CDR1 SGHVS, CDR2 FNYEAQ. There are 15 residues in the CDR3. The table came from immunoSEQ multiplex PCR; TCRdb's copy has only in-frame clones and leaves some out. The sample records approximately 30,000 clones, roughly nine tenths being singletons. The sequence came from a female donor in good health, enrolled as a control in a pregnancy study. The V call is TRBV7-6, the J call TRBJ2-3; D remains unclear. The input for sequencing was CD4+ T cells from peripheral blood mononuclear cells, taken in the first trimester of pregnancy. The CDR3 sequence: CASSLRSLGTDTQYF. The DNA of the CDR3 is TGTGCCAGCAGCTTGAGGAGCCTTGGCACAGATACGCAGTATTTT.